This T cell receptor (beta chain) derives from a study of blood T cell repertoires in COVID-19 (dated by TCRdb to the early 2020s). In terms of the full investigation: Collaborator samples came from the United States, Italy and Spain and covered acute and convalescent phases of COVID-19. The material from the prospective study consisted of cDNA or gDNA derived from T cells, B-cell-depleted T cells, or PBMCs. Subjects who had been exposed to COVID-19, were actively infected with it, or had recovered from it provided the deeply sampled blood TCRbeta repertoires that made up the dataset. The repertoires were released in a freely available public database meant as a resource for research on the immune response to SARS-CoV-2. The samples were drawn from two sources: the first 160 participants of the ongoing ImmuneRACE study, and 1,200 or so subjects contributed by 6 global collaborators. The sample metadata nearly always contained a de-identified subject ID, COVID-19 status, age in years and sex. Where HLA class I and class II types were available, the types were taken from metadata supplied by the sample provider, not from assay-based typing. General findings and caveats noted by the study authors: The amount of clinical and demographic metadata varied by source and participant and was provided uncurated.

Enrolling through a virtual design, the prospective study's participants ranged in age from roughly 18 to 90 years and lived across some 23 United States geographic areas. Cohort assignment in the prospective study relied on participant-reported clinical history from a screening survey and a study questionnaire. A participant counted as exposed if, within 2 weeks of entering the study, that participant had been in contact with someone who had a PCR-confirmed or clinician-diagnosed COVID-19 case. In the prospective study, whole blood, serum and a nasopharyngeal or oropharyngeal swab were collected from each participant by mobile phlebotomists. Over a roughly two-month period, participants in the prospective study had the option of providing additional blood draws and questionnaires. Before DNA extraction, blood samples from the prospective study were shipped at room temperature or frozen. TCRbeta CDR3 regions were amplified from genomic DNA using the immunoSEQ Assay, a bias-controlled multiplex PCR. The paper's data handling went like this. Within the assay, amplification of reference gene primers was used to estimate how many nucleated cells each sample contained. Sequence reads were collapsed and filtered to measure the absolute abundance of every unique TCRbeta CDR3 rearrangement. For each sample, productive Simpson clonality was calculated as the square root of Simpson's diversity index across productive rearrangements. The table was pulled from immuneACCESS by TCRdb, which kept in-frame rearrangements only. Such tables lose some clones; where checked, under half of the loss comes from unresolved V genes, and the rest has no known cause. V and J calls and clone size are as listed in that table; D and trimming were resolved from the DNA. The sample table holds fewer than 350,000 clones, of which less than 85% were seen once. Approximately 1.9% of the sample is taken by the ten largest.

Worth noting for this clone: It lacks a known antigen. Per-nucleotide qualities are absent, and no much larger clonotype sits a single base away.

Material for sequencing was PBMCs or T cells enriched from blood (not recorded which). The TCR sequence derives from a woman between 25 and 40 years old who had been exposed to COVID-19.

The CDR3 region reads CASREGGEAFF. The nucleotide sequence is TGTGCCAGCAGGGAGGGGGGGGAAGCTTTCTTT. The chain links TRBV6-5 with TRBJ1-1, and possibly TRBD1, on 6 matching bases. The junction shows trimming of 6 bases on V and 8 bases on J, plus 10 bases between the germline ends. The germline V gene sets CDR1 to MNHEY and CDR2 to SVGAGI. CDR3 length: 11 amino acids, cysteine to phenylalanine. The DNA shown is the 33-base CDR3, in frame from base 1.